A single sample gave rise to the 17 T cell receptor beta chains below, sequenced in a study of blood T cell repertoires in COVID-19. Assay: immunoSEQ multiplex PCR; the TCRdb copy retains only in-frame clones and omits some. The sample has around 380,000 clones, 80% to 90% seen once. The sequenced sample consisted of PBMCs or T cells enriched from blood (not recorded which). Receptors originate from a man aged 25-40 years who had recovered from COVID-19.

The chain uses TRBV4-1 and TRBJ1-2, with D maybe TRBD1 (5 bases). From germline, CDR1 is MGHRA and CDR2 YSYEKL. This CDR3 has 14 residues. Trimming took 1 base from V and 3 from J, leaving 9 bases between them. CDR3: CASSQVSRDYGYTF. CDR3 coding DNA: TGCGCCAGCAGCCAAGTTTCCAGGGACTATGGCTACACCTTC.

The CDR3 DNA follows: TGTGCTAGTGGTACTTCCGGGACAGGGGTACGATATGGCTACACCTTC. Protein: CASGTSGTGVRYGYTF. The J gene is TRBJ1-2, the V gene TRBV12-5; the match to TRBD1 covers 10 bases. V gave up 5 bases and J gave up 5 bases; unmatched junction bases: 11. The CDR3 contains 16 residues. Germline CDR1 LGHNT, CDR2 FRNRAP.

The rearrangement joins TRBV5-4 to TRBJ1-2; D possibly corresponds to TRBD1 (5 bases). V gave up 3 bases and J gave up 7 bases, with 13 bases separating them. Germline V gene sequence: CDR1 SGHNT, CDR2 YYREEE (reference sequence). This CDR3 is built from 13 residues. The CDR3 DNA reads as TGTGCCAGCAGCTCGCCCAGGGAAGGTGGCTACACCTTC. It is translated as CASSSPREGGYTF. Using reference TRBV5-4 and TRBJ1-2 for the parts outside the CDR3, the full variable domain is ETGVTQSPTHLIKTRGQQVTLRCSSQSGHNTVSWYQQALGQGPQFIFQYYREEENGRGNFPPRFSGLQFPNYSSELNVNALELDDSALYLCASSSPREGGYTFGSGTRLTVV.

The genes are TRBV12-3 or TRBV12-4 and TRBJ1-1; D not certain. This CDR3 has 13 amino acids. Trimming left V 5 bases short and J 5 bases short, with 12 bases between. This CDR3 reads CASSVLTGTEAFF. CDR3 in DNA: TGTGCCAGCAGTGTTCTGACCGGGACTGAAGCTTTCTTT.

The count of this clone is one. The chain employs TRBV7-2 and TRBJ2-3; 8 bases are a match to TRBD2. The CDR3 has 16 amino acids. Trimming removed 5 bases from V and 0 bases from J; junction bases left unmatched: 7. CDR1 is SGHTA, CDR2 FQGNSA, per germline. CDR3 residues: CASSTVAGQSTDTQYF. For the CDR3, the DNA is TGTGCCAGCAGCACCGTAGCGGGGCAAAGCACAGATACGCAGTATTTT. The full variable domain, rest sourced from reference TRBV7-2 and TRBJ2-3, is GAGVSQSPSNKVTEKGKDVELRCDPISGHTALYWYRQSLGQGLEFLIYFQGNSAPDKSGLPSDRFSAERTGGSVSTLTIQRTQQEDSAVYLCASSTVAGQSTDTQYFGPGTRLTVL.

The CDR3 reads CASSGLETQYF. CDR3 bases: TGTGCCAGCAGCGGTCTAGAGACCCAGTACTTC. This chain links TRBV2 with TRBJ2-5, with D unclear. V lost 6 bases and J lost 4, with 6 bases in between. The CDR3 is made up of 11 amino acids. Per the germline V gene, CDR1 is SNHLY and CDR2 is FYNNEI.

For the CDR3, the DNA is TGTGCCAGCCAGGGGACAGGACGGTCGGATGGCTACACCTTC. This gives the protein CASQGTGRSDGYTF. The chain uses TRBV6-5 and TRBJ1-2, with 8 bases that match TRBD1. Germline V gives CDR1 MNHEY, CDR2 SVGAGI. CDR3 size: 14 residues. The V and J ends lost 8 bases and 6 bases, in that order; junction bases with no gene match: 11.

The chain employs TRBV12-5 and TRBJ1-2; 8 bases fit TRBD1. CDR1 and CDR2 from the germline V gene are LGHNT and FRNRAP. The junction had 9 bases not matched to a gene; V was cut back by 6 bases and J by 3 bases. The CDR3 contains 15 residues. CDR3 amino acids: CASGGGQARDYGYTF. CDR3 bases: TGTGCTAGTGGGGGGGGACAGGCGAGGGACTATGGCTACACCTTC.

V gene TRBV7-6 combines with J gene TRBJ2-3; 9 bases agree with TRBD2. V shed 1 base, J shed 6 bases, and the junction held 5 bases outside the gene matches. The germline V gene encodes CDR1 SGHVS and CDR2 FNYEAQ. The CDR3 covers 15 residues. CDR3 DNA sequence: TGTGCCAGCAGCTTAGTGGCGGGGGGGAGTGATACGCAGTATTTT. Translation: CASSLVAGGSDTQYF. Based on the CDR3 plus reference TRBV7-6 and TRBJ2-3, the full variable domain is GAGVSQSPRYKVTKRGQDVALRCDPISGHVSLYWYRQALGQGPEFLTYFNYEAQQDKSGLPNDRFSAERPEGSISTLTIQRTEQRDSAMYRCASSLVAGGSDTQYFGPGTRLTVL.

The CDR3 loop is CSVHPGQPAETQYF. CDR3 DNA sequence: TGCAGCGTTCACCCGGGACAGCCAGCGGAGACCCAGTACTTC. The V gene is TRBV29-1, the J gene TRBJ2-7; 7 nucleotides line up with TRBD1. The DNA end lines up better with TRBJ2-5; the J call may be wrong. The germline V gene has CDR1 SQVTM and CDR2 ANQGSEA. The CDR3 consists of 14 residues.

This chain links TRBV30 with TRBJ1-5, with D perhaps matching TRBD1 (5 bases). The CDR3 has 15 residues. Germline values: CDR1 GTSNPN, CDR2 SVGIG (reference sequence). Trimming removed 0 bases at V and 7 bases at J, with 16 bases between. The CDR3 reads CAWSVFGGTEQPQHF. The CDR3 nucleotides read TGTGCCTGGAGTGTATTTGGGGGGACTGAGCAGCCCCAGCATTTT.

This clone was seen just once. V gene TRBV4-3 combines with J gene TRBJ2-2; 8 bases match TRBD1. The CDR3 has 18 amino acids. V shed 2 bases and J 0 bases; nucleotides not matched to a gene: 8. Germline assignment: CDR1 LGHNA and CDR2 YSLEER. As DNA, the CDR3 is TGCGCCAGCAGCCAAAGACGACCGGGACAGGCGAACACCGGGGAGCTGTTTTTT. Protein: CASSQRRPGQANTGELFF.

In DNA form, the CDR3 reads TGTGCCAGTAGTCCCCAGGGGGACAGGGGGCCTGTCTCCCTCTACGAGCAGTACTTC. This encodes CASSPQGDRGPVSLYEQYF. V and J are TRBV19 and TRBJ2-7; 12 bases fit TRBD1. Trimming at V came to 5 bases and at J to 3 bases, leaving 17 bases not matched to a gene. CDR1 and CDR2 from the germline V gene are LNHDA and SQIVND (reference sequence). CDR3 size: 19 residues.

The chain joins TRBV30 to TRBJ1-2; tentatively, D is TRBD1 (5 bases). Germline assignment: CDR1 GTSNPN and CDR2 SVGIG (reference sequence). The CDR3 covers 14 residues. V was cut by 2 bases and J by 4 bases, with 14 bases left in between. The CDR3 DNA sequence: TGTGCCTGGAGTTTTGGAGGGGCGGGCTATGGCTACACCTTC. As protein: CAWSFGGAGYGYTF.

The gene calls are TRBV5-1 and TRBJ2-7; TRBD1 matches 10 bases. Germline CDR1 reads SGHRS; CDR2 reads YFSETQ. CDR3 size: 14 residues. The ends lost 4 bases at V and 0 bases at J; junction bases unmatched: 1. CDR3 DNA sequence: TGCGCCAGCAGCGGGACAGGGGTCTCCTACGAGCAGTACTTC. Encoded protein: CASSGTGVSYEQYF.

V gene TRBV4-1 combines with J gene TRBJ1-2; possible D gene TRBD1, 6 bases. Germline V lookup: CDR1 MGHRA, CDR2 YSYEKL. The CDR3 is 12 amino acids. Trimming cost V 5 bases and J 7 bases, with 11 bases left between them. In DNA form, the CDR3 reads TGCGCCAGCAGCGGGGGGGCGGTTGGCTACACCTTC. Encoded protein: CASSGGAVGYTF.

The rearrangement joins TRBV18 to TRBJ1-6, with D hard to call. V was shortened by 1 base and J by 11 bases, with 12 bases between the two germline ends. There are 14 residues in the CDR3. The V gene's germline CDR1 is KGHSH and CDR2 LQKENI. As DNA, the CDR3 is TGTGCCAGCTCACCACGCGGGGAAGGAACACCCCTCCACTTT. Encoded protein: CASSPRGEGTPLHF. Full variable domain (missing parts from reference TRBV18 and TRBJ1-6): NAGVMQNPRHLVRRRGQEARLRCSPMKGHSHVYWYRQLPEEGLKFMVYLQKENIIDESGMPKERFSAEFPKEGPSILRIQQVVRGDSAAYFCASSPRGEGTPLHFGNGTRLTVT.